The 26 T cell receptor beta chains in this list originate from one sample, sequenced in a study of identical twins. MiXCR, applied by TCRdb to the 5' RACE reads, yields one record per CDR3 protein. The sample includes about 240,000 distinct CDR3 sequences, approximately 6.8% seen only once; the top ten take around 5.4%. These same data were also listed under a study on yellow fever vaccine responses in identical twins.

Sample: CD8+ T cells sorted from blood. These receptors were taken from a woman younger than 30 in good health.

This clonotype was recorded many times. This chain links TRBV4-1 with TRBJ1-4, with D tentatively TRBD1 (5 bases). Germline-derived CDR1 and CDR2 are MGHRA and YSYEKL. V dropped 5 bases and J dropped 8 bases, with 12 bases sitting between them. The CDR3 runs 13 residues. This chain's CDR3 is CASSRDGGEKLFF. DNA of the CDR3: TGCGCCAGCAGCAGGGACGGCGGGGAAAAACTGTTTTTT.

This clonotype was seen only a few times. The chain employs TRBV2 and TRBJ2-7, with 10 bases identical to TRBD2. Losses at the gene ends were 4 bases for V and 2 bases for J; bases not matched to a gene: 17. The CDR3 totals 19 residues. In germline, CDR1 is SNHLY, CDR2 FYNNEI. This chain's CDR3 is CASSVPGASGSSFAYEQYF. CDR3 nucleotides: TGTGCCAGCAGTGTTCCCGGGGCTAGCGGGAGTTCGTTTGCCTACGAGCAGTACTTC.

This clonotype was recorded at least ten times. This chain joins TRBV5-1 and TRBJ2-3; 10 bases match TRBD2. This CDR3 comprises 16 residues. Germline CDR1 is SGHRS and CDR2 is YFSETQ. V shed 7 bases and J 2 bases; nucleotides not matched to a gene: 10. DNA of the CDR3: TGCGCCAGCGAATGGGGGCTAGCGGGAGTCACAGATACGCAGTATTTT. This sequence encodes CASEWGLAGVTDTQYF.

This clonotype was recorded a few times. The J gene is TRBJ2-7, the V gene TRBV20-1; TRBD2 matches 8 bases. This CDR3 has 15 residues. Germline assignment: CDR1 DFQATT and CDR2 SNEGSKA (reference sequence). V shed 0 bases, J shed 5 bases, and the junction held 9 bases outside the gene matches. The CDR3 coding sequence is TGCAGTGCTAGAGATCTGAGCGGGAGAATTGACGAGCAGTACTTC. Residues: CSARDLSGRIDEQYF.

The CDR3 nucleotides are TGCAGCGTCCATCTCGTGGGCCTGAACACTGAAGCTTTCTTT. It codes for CSVHLVGLNTEAFF. The rearrangement joins TRBV29-1 to TRBJ1-1; D gene unclear. The V gene's germline CDR1 is SQVTM and CDR2 ANQGSEA. Trimming left V 6 bases short and J 0 bases short, with 14 bases between. The CDR3 covers 14 residues.

This clonotype was detected many times. The chain employs TRBV28 and TRBJ2-3; D gene ambiguous. Trimming removed 1 base at V and 2 bases at J, with 16 bases between. This CDR3 contains 17 residues. Germline CDR1 and CDR2: MDHEN and SYDVKM. CDR3 in DNA: TGTGCCAGCAGTTTATCGCCTCAAAAGGCATACACAGATACGCAGTATTTT. Encoded protein: CASSLSPQKAYTDTQYF.

There are a few counts of this clonotype. The CDR3 region has the DNA TGCGCCAGCAGCTTGGTGGGCAAAAGCACAGATACGCAGTATTTT. This encodes CASSLVGKSTDTQYF. The chain couples TRBV5-1 to TRBJ2-3; D gene uncertain. V dropped 0 bases and J dropped 0 bases, with 8 bases sitting between them. Germline V gene lookup returns CDR1 SGHRS and CDR2 YFSETQ. The CDR3 length is 15 residues.

This clonotype has more than one count but fewer than ten. The CDR3 spells CASSLRQGLETQYF. DNA for the CDR3: TGTGCCAGCAGTTTACGGCAGGGTTTGGAGACCCAGTACTTC. The V and J genes are TRBV28 and TRBJ2-5, with D possibly matching TRBD1 (5 bases). CDR1 is MDHEN and CDR2 is SYDVKM in the germline V gene. CDR3 length equals 14 residues. The V gene lost 2 bases and the J gene lost 5 bases, with 12 bases spanning the gap.

In its sample, this clonotype was seen many times. J is TRBJ1-2 and V is TRBV28, with D unresolved. Germline V gene sequence: CDR1 MDHEN, CDR2 SYDVKM. CDR3 size: 13 residues. V dropped 3 bases and J dropped 8 bases, with 13 bases sitting between them. DNA for the CDR3: TGTGCCAGCAGTTTCGGTGGTGGGCGAGGCTACACCTTC. It encodes CASSFGGGRGYTF.

In this sample, this clonotype turned up many times. This chain connects TRBV6-5 to TRBJ1-5; 9 bases agree with TRBD1. This CDR3 is 16 amino acids long. Germline CDR1 is MNHEY and CDR2 is SVGAGI. After removal of 2 bases from V and 3 bases from J, the junction contained 5 bases not matched to a gene. The DNA for the CDR3 is TGTGCCAGCAGTTACCACTACAGGGGGCCCAATCAGCCCCAGCATTTT. It codes for CASSYHYRGPNQPQHF.

There are a few counts of this clonotype. The chain employs TRBV27 and TRBJ2-1, with D uncertain. CDR1 and CDR2 (germline): MNHEY, SMNVEV (reference sequence). This CDR3 has 12 residues. Trimming pared 8 bases from V and 7 bases from J, leaving 12 bases between. This CDR3 is CASQGVRNEQFF. As DNA, the CDR3 is TGTGCCAGCCAAGGAGTCCGGAATGAGCAGTTCTTC.

This chain uses TRBV5-6 with TRBJ1-5, with D uncertain. Germline V gives CDR1 SGHDT, CDR2 YYEEEE. This CDR3 has 16 amino acids. V was pared by 0 bases and J by 0 bases, with 10 bases between. The CDR3 protein is CASSLAGASSNQPQHF. In DNA, the CDR3 is TGTGCCAGCAGCTTGGCGGGAGCGTCTAGCAATCAGCCCCAGCATTTT.

This clonotype has just a few counts. The rearrangement joins TRBV13 to TRBJ2-1; 8 bases map to TRBD2. This CDR3 is built from 16 residues. Germline CDR1 PRHDT, CDR2 FYEKMQ (reference sequence). V trimming: 4 bases; J trimming: 4 bases; junction bases outside the gene matches: 9. This chain's CDR3 is CASSSSGTSEYNEQFF. CDR3 sequence (DNA): TGTGCCAGCAGCTCATCCGGGACTAGTGAGTACAATGAGCAGTTCTTC.

The chain joins TRBV5-1 to TRBJ2-7, with TRBD1 as a possible D gene (5 bases). The CDR3 length is 16 residues. Trimming pared 2 bases from V and 6 bases from J, leaving 21 bases between. Germline V CDR1 and CDR2: SGHRS, YFSETQ. The CDR3 DNA follows: TGCGCCAGCAGCTTCGGGCCCTCAGCCGCAGGGATCGAGCAGTACTTC. It translates to CASSFGPSAAGIEQYF. The complete variable domain, with remaining parts taken from reference TRBV5-1 and TRBJ2-7, reads KAGVTQTPRYLIKTRGQQVTLSCSPISGHRSVSWYQQTPGQGLQFLFEYFSETQRNKGNFPGRFSGRQFSNSRSEMNVSTLELGDSALYLCASSFGPSAAGIEQYFGPGTRLTVT.

This clonotype was observed a few times. The V call is TRBV6-1, the J call TRBJ1-1; 9 nucleotides match TRBD1. The trim removed 6 bases at V and 3 bases at J, leaving 5 bases unmatched. The CDR3 length is 14 residues. Germline V lookup: CDR1 MNHNS, CDR2 SASEGT. The chain's CDR3 is CASRSGQGYTEAFF. DNA of the CDR3: TGTGCCAGCAGATCGGGACAGGGATACACTGAAGCTTTCTTT.

This clonotype was counted a few times. V and J are TRBV27 and TRBJ2-1, with D possibly TRBD1 on 5 matching bases. The CDR3 has 15 amino acids. The germline V gene has CDR1 MNHEY and CDR2 SMNVEV (reference sequence). V lost 1 base to trimming and J lost 0 bases, with 7 bases between them. The CDR3, as DNA: TGTGCCAGCAGTTTATATCAGGGCTCCTACAATGAGCAGTTCTTC. Encoded protein: CASSLYQGSYNEQFF.

This clonotype was picked up a small number of times. V and J are TRBV2 and TRBJ2-1, with TRBD2 identical over 11 bases. There are 14 residues in the CDR3. The V gene end was trimmed by 4 bases and the J gene end by 9 bases; junction bases not matched to a gene: 5. Germline lookup yields CDR1 SNHLY and CDR2 FYNNEI. CDR3 sequence: CASSVASGRTEQFF. The CDR3, as DNA: TGTGCCAGCAGTGTAGCTAGCGGGAGGACTGAGCAGTTCTTC. The variable domain in full, with the rest retrieved from reference TRBV2 and TRBJ2-1, is EPEVTQTPSHQVTQMGQEVILRCVPISNHLYFYWYRQILGQKVEFLVSFYNNEISEKSEIFDDQFSVERPDGSNFTLKIRSTKLEDSAMYFCASSVASGRTEQFFGPGTRLTVL.

This clonotype was seen a handful of times. V gene TRBV27 combines with J gene TRBJ2-3; 9 nucleotides line up with TRBD1. The V gene end was trimmed by 5 bases and the J gene end by 3 bases; junction bases not matched to a gene: 9. Germline lookup yields CDR1 MNHEY and CDR2 SMNVEV (reference sequence). The CDR3 loop spans 16 amino acids. The CDR3 DNA reads as TGTGCCAGCAGTCTCCGACAGACAGGGGGAACAGATACGCAGTATTTT. Its translation: CASSLRQTGGTDTQYF.

This clonotype has just a few counts. This chain links TRBV6-5 with TRBJ2-7, with a weak D call TRBD1 (6 bases). The CDR3 contains 15 residues. V was trimmed by 0 bases and J by 3 bases, leaving 12 bases between them. In germline, CDR1 is MNHEY, CDR2 SVGAGI. Here the CDR3 DNA reads TGTGCCAGCAGTTACTCGCCCTTAGGGGGCTACGAGCAGTACTTC. Translated, it gives CASSYSPLGGYEQYF.

Only a few counts were recorded for this clonotype. The chain couples TRBV7-9 to TRBJ2-2; 7 nucleotides line up with TRBD2. Germline loops: CDR1 SEHNR, CDR2 FQNEAQ (reference sequence). CDR3 length equals 16 residues. V dropped 4 bases and J dropped 3; count of bases not matched to a gene: 8. CDR3 loop: CASSSHREAYTGELFF. The CDR3 DNA follows: TGTGCCAGCAGCTCCCACCGGGAGGCATACACCGGGGAGCTGTTTTTT.

The V and J genes are TRBV28 and TRBJ2-7; D is unresolved. The V end was cut by 6 bases, the J end by 5 bases, with 11 bases between. The CDR3 consists of 12 residues. Germline CDR1 reads MDHEN; CDR2 reads SYDVKM. The CDR3 sequence: CASSMTVNEQYF. The DNA for the CDR3 is TGTGCCAGCAGCATGACCGTCAACGAGCAGTACTTC. The full variable domain, its missing parts supplied by reference TRBV28 and TRBJ2-7, is DVKVTQSSRYLVKRTGEKVFLECVQDMDHENMFWYRQDPGLGLRLIYFSYDVKMKEKGDIPEGYSVSREKKERFSLILESASTNQTSMYLCASSMTVNEQYFGPGTRLTVT.

This clonotype has ten or more counts. The CDR3 DNA follows: TGCAGCGTAGCGGGACAGGGTTACGAGCAGTACTTC. It translates to CSVAGQGYEQYF. V usage is TRBV29-1 and J usage is TRBJ2-7; 9 nucleotides match TRBD1. Germline V gene sequence: CDR1 SQVTM, CDR2 ANQGSEA. The CDR3 is 12 residues long. Trimming took 6 bases from V and 4 from J; bases not matched to a gene: 4.

CDR3 coding DNA: TGTGCCAGCACCCTCGGACAGGGTGGGGGGGTTAGGCAAAACATTCAGTACTTC. The encoded protein is CASTLGQGGGVRQNIQYF. This chain joins TRBV12-3 or TRBV12-4 and TRBJ2-4, with TRBD1 as a possible D gene (8 bases). The CDR3 runs to 18 residues. V shed 7 bases and J shed 5 bases, with 27 bases lying between them.

This clonotype was picked up many times. The genes are TRBV5-1 and TRBJ2-7; D unclear. The CDR3 has 14 amino acids. The V gene's germline CDR1 is SGHRS and CDR2 YFSETQ. Deletions cut 2 bases from V and 0 bases from J, with 9 bases between. The CDR3 is CASSFSYVSYEQYF. DNA for the CDR3: TGCGCCAGCAGCTTTTCCTACGTCTCCTACGAGCAGTACTTC.

At least ten counts were recorded for this clonotype. The chain couples TRBV7-9 to TRBJ2-1; the D is unclear. The germline V and J ends were trimmed by 3 bases and 2 bases, with 17 bases remaining between them. Germline V gives CDR1 SEHNR, CDR2 FQNEAQ (reference sequence). The CDR3 contains 17 residues. For the CDR3, the DNA is TGTGCCAGCAGCTTCTTGCTGGTGGCGAGAACCTACAATGAGCAGTTCTTC. It translates to CASSFLLVARTYNEQFF.

This clonotype was seen ten or more times. This chain joins TRBV10-3 and TRBJ2-7; D could derive from TRBD1 or TRBD2 (6 bases each). V was trimmed by 0 bases and J by 6 bases, leaving 18 bases between them. Looked up from germline, CDR1 is ENHRY and CDR2 is SYGVKD. CDR3 length equals 16 residues. CDR3 region: CAISESGMGGQGEQYF. The CDR3 DNA follows: TGTGCCATCAGTGAGTCTGGTATGGGGGGCCAGGGCGAGCAGTACTTC.